This TCR beta chain is drawn from a study of graft-versus-host responses after intestinal transplantation. The method was immunoSEQ multiplex PCR; TCRdb's version includes in-frame clones alone and lacks a portion of them. Of more than 85,000 clones in the sample, just under 95% were seen once. General study findings and limits: GvH clones were identified in recipient marrow, with some first appearing in ileum or blood.

This CDR3 has 13 residues. Germline V lookup: CDR1 MNHEY, CDR2 SVGAGI. The germline V and J ends were trimmed by 2 bases and 2 bases, with 7 bases remaining between them. This clone was counted only a few times. Its cognate antigen is unknown. The material was unstimulated CD8+ T cells sorted from spleen or lymph node cells, obtained before transplant. This TCR was recovered from a human donor who was the organ donor for an intestinal transplant. V is TRBV6-5 and J is TRBJ2-7; no reliable D call. The CDR3 bases are TGTGCCAGCAGTTACCGTACAGCCTACGAGCAGTACTTC. Protein sequence: CASSYRTAYEQYF.